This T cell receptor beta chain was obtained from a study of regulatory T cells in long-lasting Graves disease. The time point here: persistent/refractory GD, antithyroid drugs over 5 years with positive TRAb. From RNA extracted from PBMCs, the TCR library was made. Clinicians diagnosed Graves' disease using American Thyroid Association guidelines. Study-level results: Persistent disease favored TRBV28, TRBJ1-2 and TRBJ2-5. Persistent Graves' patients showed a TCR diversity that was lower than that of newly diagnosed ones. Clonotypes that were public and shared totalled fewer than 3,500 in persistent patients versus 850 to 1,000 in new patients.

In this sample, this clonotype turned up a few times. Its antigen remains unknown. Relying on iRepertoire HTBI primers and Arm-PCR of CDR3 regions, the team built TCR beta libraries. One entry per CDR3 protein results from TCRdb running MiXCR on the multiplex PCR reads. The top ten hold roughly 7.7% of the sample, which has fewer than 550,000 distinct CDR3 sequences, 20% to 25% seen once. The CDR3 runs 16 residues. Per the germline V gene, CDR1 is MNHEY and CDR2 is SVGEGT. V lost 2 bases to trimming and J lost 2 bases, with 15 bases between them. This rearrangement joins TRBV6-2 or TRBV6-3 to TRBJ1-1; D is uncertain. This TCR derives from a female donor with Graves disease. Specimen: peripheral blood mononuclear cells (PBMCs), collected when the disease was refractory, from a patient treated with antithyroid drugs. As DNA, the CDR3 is TGTGCCAGCAGTTACGGCCGGCTCAGGTCCAACACTGAAGCTTTCTTT. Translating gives CASSYGRLRSNTEAFF.